Listed here is a single T cell receptor (beta chain). Its antigen is currently unknown. The CDR3 consists of 15 residues. Trimming stripped 0 bases from V and 1 base from J, with 9 bases between. Germline CDR1 and CDR2: ENHRY and SYGVKD. The data were taken from a study of cytomegalovirus exposure and HLA in healthy donors. Looking at the study overall: One earlier analysis, a look at some 180 million T cells, found roughly 120 million unique TCR beta sequences.

Study-wide findings and caveats: As a later analysis showed, a missense DCLRE1C variant was linked to trimming of TCR beta V- and J-genes.

Use of 60 Vbeta and 13 Jbeta primers characterized the PCR. Original data processing: About 11 million shared chains were among the 80 million or so unique TCR beta chains that a later analysis counted. Libraries were prepared by immunoSEQ multiplex PCR; TCRdb keeps only in-frame clonotypes and omits some of them. V and J calls and clone size are as listed in that table; D and trimming were resolved from the DNA. In the table there are 140,000 or so clones, 76% of which are singletons. V and J are TRBV10-3 and TRBJ1-1; D is perhaps TRBD1 (5 bases). The TCR comes from a woman between 40 and 55 years old in good health and CMV-seronegative. Sequenced input: PBMCs. CDR3: CAISESRGGNTEAFF. In nucleotides, the CDR3 is TGTGCCATCAGTGAGTCGCGCGGGGGGAACACTGAAGCTTTCTTT.